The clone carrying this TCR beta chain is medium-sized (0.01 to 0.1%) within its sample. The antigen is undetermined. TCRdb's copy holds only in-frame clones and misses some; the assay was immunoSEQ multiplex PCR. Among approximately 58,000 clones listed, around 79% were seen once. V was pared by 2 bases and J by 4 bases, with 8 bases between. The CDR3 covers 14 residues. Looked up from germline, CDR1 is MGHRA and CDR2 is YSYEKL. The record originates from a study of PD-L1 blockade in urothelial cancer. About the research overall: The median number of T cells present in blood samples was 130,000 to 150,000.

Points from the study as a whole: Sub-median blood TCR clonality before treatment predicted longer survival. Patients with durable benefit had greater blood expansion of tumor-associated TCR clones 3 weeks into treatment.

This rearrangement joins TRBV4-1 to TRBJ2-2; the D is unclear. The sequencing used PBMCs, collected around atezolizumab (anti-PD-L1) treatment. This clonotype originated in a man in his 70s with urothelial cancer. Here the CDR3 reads CASSQQQSTGELFF. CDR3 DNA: TGCGCCAGCAGCCAACAACAGAGCACCGGGGAGCTGTTTTTT.